Below are 32 T cell receptor beta chains sequenced from a single sample in a study of T cell responses to AZD1222 COVID-19 vaccine (dated by TCRdb to the early 2020s). The sample's time point label is to be understood as: baseline before first vaccination. The receptor library was made with the immunoSEQ multiplex PCR assay. TCRdb re-hosts the immuneACCESS table, in-frame sequences only. Its copies lack some clones; in the studies checked, an unresolved V gene accounts for under half of them, and the cause for the rest is not known. Here the sample has some 140,000 clones; 85% to 95% occur a single time. The top ten hold around 1.6% of the sample. The sequencing here drew on peripheral blood, taken on day 0 of AZD1222 vaccination. The receptor set was obtained from an adult in good health.

This clone was detected once. This chain uses TRBV5-4 with TRBJ2-5; 9 bases fit TRBD1. The CDR3 covers 13 residues. With 4 bases clipped from V and 5 bases from J, the junction kept 3 bases outside the gene matches. The germline CDR1 and CDR2 sequences are SGHNT and YYREEE (reference sequence). The CDR3 spells CASSPGQGETQYF. CDR3 coding DNA: TGTGCCAGCAGCCCTGGACAGGGGGAGACCCAGTACTTC.

The chain has TRBV18 and TRBJ2-1; the match to TRBD1 covers 8 bases. The trim removed 6 bases at V and 0 bases at J, leaving 7 bases unmatched. The CDR3 extends over 16 amino acids. CDR1 and CDR2 from the germline V gene are KGHSH and LQKENI. DNA of the CDR3: TGTGCCAGCTCGTCCACAGGGGGTAGCTCCTACAATGAGCAGTTCTTC. Protein sequence: CASSSTGGSSYNEQFF.

This sequence joins TRBV12-3 or TRBV12-4 and TRBJ1-4; D remains unclear. The V end lost 7 bases, the J end lost 4 bases, and 4 bases lay between the germline ends. CDR3 length: 11 amino acids. The CDR3 DNA reads as TGTGCCAGCAAGTTTAATGAAAAACTGTTTTTT. Protein: CASKFNEKLFF.

CDR3 sequence (DNA): TGCAGCGTTGAGCAGGGTGGGTCTGGGGCCAACGTCCTGACTTTC. Translated, it gives CSVEQGGSGANVLTF. The chain couples TRBV29-1 to TRBJ2-6; perhaps TRBD1 as D (5 bases). This CDR3 is 15 amino acids long. Germline-derived CDR1 and CDR2 are SQVTM and ANQGSEA. The V and J ends lost 3 bases and 1 base respectively, with 10 bases between them.

The V call is TRBV10-3, the J call TRBJ2-3; 8 positions match TRBD2. The ends lost 6 bases at V and 4 bases at J; junction bases unmatched: 0. The CDR3 sequence is 12 residues long. The germline V gene encodes CDR1 ENHRY and CDR2 SYGVKD. The CDR3 DNA follows: TGTGCCATCAGCGGGGGGGCAGATACGCAGTATTTT. This codes for CAISGGADTQYF.

The chain is built from TRBV5-6 and TRBJ2-7; 9 bases match TRBD2. J gave up 2 bases and V 7 bases, and 10 bases lay outside the gene matches. The CDR3 contains 15 residues. In germline, CDR1 is SGHDT, CDR2 YYEEEE. The CDR3 spells CASHSMTSGTYEQYF. For the CDR3, the DNA is TGTGCCAGCCACTCTATGACTAGCGGAACCTACGAGCAGTACTTC.

This chain connects TRBV28 to TRBJ2-7; D uncertain. There are 14 residues in the CDR3. Trimming left V 3 bases short and J 5 bases short, with 14 bases between. Germline CDR1 and CDR2: MDHEN and SYDVKM. In DNA form, the CDR3 reads TGTGCCAGCAGTTTGCCCCACAGACGGGACGAGCAGTACTTC. This translates into CASSLPHRRDEQYF.

In the case of this clone: A junction boundary mismatches the germline segment, possibly from a read error. The V gene is TRBV10-3, the J gene TRBJ2-5; 10 bases fit TRBD2. This CDR3 region has 15 residues. Germline V gene lookup returns CDR1 ENHRY and CDR2 SYGVKD. The CDR3: CAISAGLAPQGTQYF. The DNA for the CDR3 is TGTGCCATCAGTGCGGGACTAGCGCCTCAAGGGACCCAGTACTTC.

The chain has TRBV12-3 or TRBV12-4 and TRBJ1-1; a possible D gene is TRBD1 (5 bases). The CDR3 is 13 residues long. V gave up 2 bases and J gave up 4 bases, with 8 bases separating them. CDR3 residues: CASSLFRGTEAFF. In nucleotides, the CDR3 is TGTGCCAGCAGTTTATTTAGGGGCACTGAAGCTTTCTTT.

The V and J genes are TRBV29-1 and TRBJ1-5; 9 bases are a match to TRBD1. Germline CDR1 reads SQVTM; CDR2 reads ANQGSEA. Unmatched junction bases numbered 8, after V lost 5 bases and J lost 6 bases. The length of the CDR3 is 14 residues. CDR3 coding DNA: TGCAGCGTTCAAGGGGGGGACAGGGTTCAGCCCCAGCATTTT. Amino acids: CSVQGGDRVQPQHF.

The rearrangement joins TRBV3-1 (or the pseudogene TRBV3-2) to TRBJ2-3, with 7 bases that match TRBD2. The junction had 14 bases not matched to a gene; V was cut back by 4 bases and J by 4 bases. This CDR3 has 17 amino acids. Germline V gives CDR1 LGHDT, CDR2 YNNKEL (reference sequence). The CDR3 nucleotides read TGTGCCAGCAGCCCTAGTTGGGCGGGAGTCGGCGCAGATACGCAGTATTTT. This gives the protein CASSPSWAGVGADTQYF.

The V and J genes are TRBV3-1 (or the pseudogene TRBV3-2) and TRBJ2-7; TRBD2 matches 7 bases. J gave up 7 bases and V 3 bases, and 12 bases lay outside the gene matches. This CDR3 region has 15 residues. Germline V CDR1 and CDR2: LGHDT, YNNKEL (reference sequence). For the CDR3, the DNA is TGTGCCAGCAGCCAGGGACTACGAGTTGAAGGGGAGCAGTACTTC. Amino acids: CASSQGLRVEGEQYF.

The gene calls are TRBV30 and TRBJ1-1; unclear D gene. Deletions cut 1 base from V and 6 bases from J, with 9 bases between. This CDR3 spans 12 amino acids. Germline-derived CDR1 and CDR2 are GTSNPN and SVGIG (reference sequence). The CDR3 DNA follows: TGTGCCTGGAGTGCACGGAGGCCTGAAGCTTTCTTT. It encodes CAWSARRPEAFF.

The J gene is TRBJ2-7, the V gene TRBV7-2; 8 positions agree with TRBD2. Germline CDR1 SGHTA, CDR2 FQGNSA. The CDR3 covers 14 residues. V trimming: 7 bases; J trimming: 7 bases; junction bases outside the gene matches: 12. In DNA, the CDR3 is TGTGCCAGCAACAACGGGGGGGCAGGAGGGGAGCAGTACTTC. Translating gives CASNNGGAGGEQYF.

J is TRBJ2-5 and V is TRBV6-6; D might be TRBD1 (5 bases). The germline V gene encodes CDR1 MNHNY and CDR2 SVGAGI (reference sequence). The CDR3 totals 17 residues. The V gene lost 5 bases and the J gene lost 1 base, with 20 bases spanning the gap. In DNA form, the CDR3 reads TGTGCCAGCAGTCCCCGAAATATACAGGAGATCCAAGAGACCCAGTACTTC. As protein: CASSPRNIQEIQETQYF.

The rearrangement joins TRBV5-8 to TRBJ2-2, with a weak D call TRBD1 (5 bases). Germline V lookup: CDR1 SGHTS, CDR2 YDEGEE. The V end was cut by 6 bases, the J end by 0 bases, with 15 bases between. This CDR3 comprises 16 residues. CDR3 protein: CASNFGLTANTGELFF. Written as DNA, the CDR3 is TGTGCCAGCAACTTCGGTCTGACAGCGAACACCGGGGAGCTGTTTTTT.

DNA of the CDR3: TGTGCCAGCAGTCCGTTTGGGGGAGGATACGAGCAGTACTTC. Encoded protein: CASSPFGGGYEQYF. The chain joins TRBV28 to TRBJ2-7; weak D call: TRBD2 (6 bases). Germline V gene lookup returns CDR1 MDHEN and CDR2 SYDVKM. The CDR3 sequence is 14 residues long. The V and J ends lost 5 bases and 4 bases respectively, with 15 bases between them.

This chain joins TRBV6-5 and TRBJ1-2; D is ambiguous. V shed 1 base and J shed 0 bases, with 6 bases lying between them. The germline V gene encodes CDR1 MNHEY and CDR2 SVGAGI. This CDR3 contains 14 residues. The CDR3: CASSYLAANYGYTF. The CDR3 region has the DNA TGTGCCAGCAGTTACTTGGCAGCTAACTATGGCTACACCTTC.

This rearrangement joins TRBV9 to TRBJ1-3; TRBD1 matches at 10 bases. The V gene's germline CDR1 is SGDLS and CDR2 YYNGEE. After removal of 1 base from V and 3 bases from J, the junction contained 4 bases not matched to a gene. CDR3 size: 16 residues. The CDR3 protein is CASSVIGTGDGNTIYF. The DNA of the CDR3 is TGTGCCAGCAGCGTAATAGGGACAGGGGATGGAAACACCATATATTTT.

V is TRBV10-3 and J is TRBJ2-1, with 7 bases identical to TRBD2. The CDR3 contains 15 residues. Unmatched junction bases numbered 8, after V lost 3 bases and J lost 6 bases. CDR1 and CDR2 from the germline V gene are ENHRY and SYGVKD. CDR3 sequence: CAISDRGRVTNEQFF. The DNA of the CDR3 is TGTGCCATCAGTGATCGAGGGAGGGTTACCAATGAGCAGTTCTTC.

V is TRBV10-3 and J is TRBJ2-7, with D uncertain. The CDR3 is 12 amino acids. CDR1 is ENHRY and CDR2 is SYGVKD in the germline V gene. V was clipped by 3 bases and J by 2 bases, with 5 bases between them. CDR3 sequence: CAISEWTYEQYF. DNA for the CDR3: TGTGCCATCAGTGAATGGACCTACGAGCAGTACTTC.

This rearrangement joins TRBV5-8 to TRBJ1-4; D is undetermined. This CDR3 spans 14 amino acids. Deletions cut 0 bases from V and 2 bases from J, with 5 bases between. Germline V CDR1 and CDR2: SGHTS, YDEGEE. DNA of the CDR3: TGTGCCAGCAGCTTGGGGCAGACTAATGAAAAACTGTTTTTT. Translation: CASSLGQTNEKLFF.

V gene TRBV19 combines with J gene TRBJ2-1, with TRBD1 matching over 10 bases. The CDR3 spans 17 residues. CDR1 and CDR2 from the germline V gene are LNHDA and SQIVND (reference sequence). V lost 4 bases and J lost 5; bases outside the gene matches: 11. The CDR3 DNA reads as TGTGCCAGTAGTACCCGAACCGGGACAGGGGACGACAATGAGCAGTTCTTC. It encodes CASSTRTGTGDDNEQFF.

V gene TRBV19 combines with J gene TRBJ2-7, with TRBD1 matching 11 bases. The CDR3 is 14 amino acids. Trimming at V came to 5 bases and at J to 6 bases, leaving 6 bases not matched to a gene. The germline gives CDR1 LNHDA, CDR2 SQIVND (reference sequence). As DNA, the CDR3 is TGTGCCAGTAGTTCGGACAGGGGGCAACGCGAGCAGTACTTC. Translated: CASSSDRGQREQYF.

The chain combines TRBV24-1 with TRBJ2-3, with D possibly TRBD2 on 7 matching bases. CDR1 KGHDR and CDR2 SFDVKD come from the germline V gene. CDR3 length: 15 amino acids. V was clipped by 4 bases and J by 0 bases, with 10 bases between them. The CDR3 loop reads CATSEGGASTDTQYF. For the CDR3, the DNA is TGTGCCACCAGTGAAGGGGGGGCGAGCACAGATACGCAGTATTTT.

The chain is built from TRBV9 and TRBJ1-2; 9 bases agree with TRBD1. The CDR3 covers 15 residues. The ends lost 3 bases at V and 8 bases at J; junction bases unmatched: 11. Germline CDR1 and CDR2: SGDLS and YYNGEE. CDR3 DNA sequence: TGTGCCAGCAGCGATTCTGGGACAGGGACGAGAGGCTACACCTTC. It translates to CASSDSGTGTRGYTF.

This clone was counted a single time. J is TRBJ1-4 and V is TRBV30, with D unclear. Germline V gene lookup returns CDR1 GTSNPN and CDR2 SVGIG (reference sequence). V was shortened by 4 bases and J by 0 bases, with 6 bases between the two germline ends. CDR3 length: 13 residues. The CDR3 region has the DNA TGTGCCTGGAAGAGAACAACTAATGAAAAACTGTTTTTT. It specifies CAWKRTTNEKLFF.

The CDR3 nucleotides read TGTGCCAGCAGCTCCGCCCGGGGGAACACTGAAGCTTTCTTT. It yields the protein CASSSARGNTEAFF. The chain has TRBV7-3 and TRBJ1-1, with D unresolved. CDR3 length: 14 residues. The germline CDR1 and CDR2 sequences are SGHTA and FQGTGA. Trimming took 4 bases from V and 1 from J, leaving 10 bases between them.

This clone showed up just a few times. The rearrangement uses TRBV27 and TRBJ1-6; D ambiguous. CDR1 and CDR2 (germline): MNHEY, SMNVEV (reference sequence). The CDR3 has 14 residues. Trimming shortened V by 7 bases and J by 9 bases, and 16 bases separated the two germline ends. The CDR3 spells CASTAQDAVSPLHF. CDR3 DNA sequence: TGTGCCAGCACGGCCCAAGACGCGGTTTCACCCCTCCACTTT.

The chain joins TRBV13 to TRBJ1-3; 7 bases are shared with TRBD1. CDR3 size: 20 residues. The germline V gene has CDR1 PRHDT and CDR2 FYEKMQ (reference sequence). Trimming cost V 5 bases and J 4 bases; bases outside gene matches: 23. CDR3 nucleotides: TGTGCCAGCAGCAGCCGGGACAGCCGTTGGGGACGGAGGACAGGAAACACCATATATTTT. Protein sequence: CASSSRDSRWGRRTGNTIYF.

The V gene is TRBV2, the J gene TRBJ2-7; TRBD2 matches at 7 bases. Germline trimming cut 4 bases from V and 2 bases from J; bases unmatched to any gene: 5. This CDR3 is 14 amino acids long. Germline loops: CDR1 SNHLY, CDR2 FYNNEI. In DNA form, the CDR3 reads TGTGCCAGCAGTGTCAGCGGGGTACCCTACGAGCAGTACTTC. Translated, it gives CASSVSGVPYEQYF.

The chain joins TRBV6-5 to TRBJ1-2, with D possibly being TRBD1 (5 bases). CDR3 length: 13 amino acids. From germline, CDR1 is MNHEY and CDR2 SVGAGI. V was pared by 4 bases and J by 4 bases, with 10 bases between. CDR3 residues: CASSSGTSYGYTF. The CDR3 DNA reads TGTGCCAGCAGTTCGGGGACTTCCTATGGCTACACCTTC.